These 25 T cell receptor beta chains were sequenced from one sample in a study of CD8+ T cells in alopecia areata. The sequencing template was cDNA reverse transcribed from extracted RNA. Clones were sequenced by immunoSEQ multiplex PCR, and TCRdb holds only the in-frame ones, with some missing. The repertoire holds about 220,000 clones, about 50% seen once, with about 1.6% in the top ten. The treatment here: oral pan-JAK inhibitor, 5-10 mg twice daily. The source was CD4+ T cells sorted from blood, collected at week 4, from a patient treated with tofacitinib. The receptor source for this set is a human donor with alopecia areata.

The DNA of the CDR3 is TGTGCCTGGAGCGGGACAGGGTACACAGATACGCAGTATTTT. Amino acid sequence: CAWSGTGYTDTQYF. V gene TRBV30 combines with J gene TRBJ2-3; 9 bases are shared with TRBD1. CDR3 length: 14 residues. V trimming: 3 bases; J trimming: 2 bases; junction bases outside the gene matches: 3. Germline V gene sequence: CDR1 GTSNPN, CDR2 SVGIG (reference sequence).

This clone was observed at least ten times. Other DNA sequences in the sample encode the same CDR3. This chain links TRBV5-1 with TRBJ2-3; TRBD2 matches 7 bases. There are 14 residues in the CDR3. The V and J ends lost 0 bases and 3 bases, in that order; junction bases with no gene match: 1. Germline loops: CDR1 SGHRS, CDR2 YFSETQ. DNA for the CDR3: TGCGCCAGCAGCTTGGGCGGGGGTACAGATACGCAGTATTTT. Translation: CASSLGGGTDTQYF.

CDR3 nucleotide sequence: TGTGCCAGCAGCTTAATGGATGCCACAGATACGCAGTATTTT. Translated, it gives CASSLMDATDTQYF. J is TRBJ2-3 and V is TRBV7-3, with no clear D. CDR3 length: 14 residues. V was trimmed by 1 base and J by 2 bases, leaving 7 bases between them. Germline V lookup: CDR1 SGHTA, CDR2 FQGTGA.

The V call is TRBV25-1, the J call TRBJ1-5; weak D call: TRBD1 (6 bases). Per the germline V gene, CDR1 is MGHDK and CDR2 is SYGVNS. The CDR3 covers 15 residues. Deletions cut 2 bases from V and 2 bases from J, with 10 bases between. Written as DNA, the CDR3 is TGTGCCAGCAGTGAACAGGGGTCCTGCAATCAGCCCCAGCATTTT. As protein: CASSEQGSCNQPQHF.

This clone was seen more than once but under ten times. Here the CDR3 DNA reads TGTGCCAGTCTCTTTAAACTTGGCGCTGAAGCTTTCTTT. Translation: CASLFKLGAEAFF. The rearrangement links TRBV28 to TRBJ1-1; D remains unclear. CDR3 length: 13 residues. V shed 9 bases and J shed 6 bases, with 17 bases lying between them. Germline V CDR1 and CDR2: MDHEN, SYDVKM. Full variable domain (outside the CDR3, taken from reference TRBV28 and TRBJ1-1): DVKVTQSSRYLVKRTGEKVFLECVQDMDHENMFWYRQDPGLGLRLIYFSYDVKMKEKGDIPEGYSVSREKKERFSLILESASTNQTSMYLCASLFKLGAEAFFGQGTRLTVV.

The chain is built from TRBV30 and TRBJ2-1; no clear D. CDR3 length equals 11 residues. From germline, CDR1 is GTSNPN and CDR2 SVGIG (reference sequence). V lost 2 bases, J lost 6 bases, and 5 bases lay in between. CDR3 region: CAWSNINEQFF. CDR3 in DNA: TGTGCCTGGAGTAACATCAATGAGCAGTTCTTC. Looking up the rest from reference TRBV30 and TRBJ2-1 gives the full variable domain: SQTIHQWPATLVQPVGSPLSLECTVEGTSNPNLYWYRQAAGRGLQLLFYSVGIGQISSEVPQNLSASRPQDRQFILSSKKLLLSDSGFYLCAWSNINEQFFGPGTRLTVL.

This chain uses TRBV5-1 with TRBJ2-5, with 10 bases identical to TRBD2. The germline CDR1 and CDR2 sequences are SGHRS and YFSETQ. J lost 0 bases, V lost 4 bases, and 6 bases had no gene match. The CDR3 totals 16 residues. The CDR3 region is CASSPHSGGYQETQYF. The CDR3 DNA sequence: TGCGCCAGCAGCCCCCATAGCGGGGGGTACCAAGAGACCCAGTACTTC.

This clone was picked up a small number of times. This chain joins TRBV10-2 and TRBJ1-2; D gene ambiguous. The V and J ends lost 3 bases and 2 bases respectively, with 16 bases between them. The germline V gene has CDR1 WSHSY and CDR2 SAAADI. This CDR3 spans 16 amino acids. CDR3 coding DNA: TGCGCCAGCAGTGAAGGGAGGTCTGGGTCAAACTATGGCTACACCTTC. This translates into CASSEGRSGSNYGYTF.

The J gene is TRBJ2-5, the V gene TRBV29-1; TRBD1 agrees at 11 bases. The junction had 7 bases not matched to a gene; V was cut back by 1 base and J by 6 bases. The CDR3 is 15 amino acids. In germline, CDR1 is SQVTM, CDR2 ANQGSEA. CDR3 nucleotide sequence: TGCAGCGTTGAAGGGGGACAGGGGGACGGTAAGACCCAGTACTTC. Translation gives CSVEGGQGDGKTQYF.

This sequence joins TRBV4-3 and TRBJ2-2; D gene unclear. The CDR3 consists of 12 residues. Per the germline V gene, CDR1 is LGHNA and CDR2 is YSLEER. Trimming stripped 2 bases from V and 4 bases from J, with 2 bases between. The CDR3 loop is CASSQLTGELFF. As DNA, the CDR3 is TGCGCCAGCAGCCAACTCACCGGGGAGCTGTTTTTT.

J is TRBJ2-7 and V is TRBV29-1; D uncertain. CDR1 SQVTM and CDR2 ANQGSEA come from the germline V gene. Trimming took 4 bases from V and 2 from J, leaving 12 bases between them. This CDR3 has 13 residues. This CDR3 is CSVVLASTYEQYF. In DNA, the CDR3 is TGCAGCGTTGTTCTGGCCTCTACCTACGAGCAGTACTTC.

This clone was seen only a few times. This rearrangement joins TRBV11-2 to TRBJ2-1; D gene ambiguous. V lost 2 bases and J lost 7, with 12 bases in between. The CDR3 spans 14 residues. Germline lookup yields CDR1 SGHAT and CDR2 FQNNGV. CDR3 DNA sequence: TGTGCCAGCAGCTTACTCTGGACCGGGAATGAGCAGTTCTTC. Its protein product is CASSLLWTGNEQFF.

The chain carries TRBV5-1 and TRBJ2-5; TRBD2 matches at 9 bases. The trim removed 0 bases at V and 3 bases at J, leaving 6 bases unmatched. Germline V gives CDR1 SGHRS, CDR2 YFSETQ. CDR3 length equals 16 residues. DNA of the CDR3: TGCGCCAGCAGCTTGGGGGTGACTAGCGGCAAAGAGACCCAGTACTTC. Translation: CASSLGVTSGKETQYF.

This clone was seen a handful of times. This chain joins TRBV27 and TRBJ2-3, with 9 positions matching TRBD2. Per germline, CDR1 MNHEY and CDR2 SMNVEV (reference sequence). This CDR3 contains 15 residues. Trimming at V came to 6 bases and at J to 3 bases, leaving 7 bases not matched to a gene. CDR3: CASSWGLARTDTQYF. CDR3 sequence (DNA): TGTGCCAGCAGCTGGGGACTAGCCAGGACAGATACGCAGTATTTT.

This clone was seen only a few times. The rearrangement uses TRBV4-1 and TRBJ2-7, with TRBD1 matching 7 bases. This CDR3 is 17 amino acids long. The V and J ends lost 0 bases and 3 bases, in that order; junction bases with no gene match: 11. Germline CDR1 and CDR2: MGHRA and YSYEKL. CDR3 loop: CASSQDPQRGQSYEQYF. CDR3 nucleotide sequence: TGCGCCAGCAGCCAAGACCCCCAGAGGGGACAGAGCTACGAGCAGTACTTC.

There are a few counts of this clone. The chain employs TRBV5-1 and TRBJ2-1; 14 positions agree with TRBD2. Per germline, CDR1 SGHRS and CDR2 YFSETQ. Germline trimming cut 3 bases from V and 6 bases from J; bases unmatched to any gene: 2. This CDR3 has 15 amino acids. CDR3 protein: CASSWGLAGVNEQFF. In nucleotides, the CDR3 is TGCGCCAGCAGCTGGGGACTAGCGGGGGTCAATGAGCAGTTCTTC.

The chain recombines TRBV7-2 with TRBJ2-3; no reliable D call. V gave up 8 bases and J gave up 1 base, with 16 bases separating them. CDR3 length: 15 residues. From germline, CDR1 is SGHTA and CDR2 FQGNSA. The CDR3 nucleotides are TGTGCCAGCGGTCTGGTTGTGGTGGGCACAGATACGCAGTATTTT. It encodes CASGLVVVGTDTQYF.

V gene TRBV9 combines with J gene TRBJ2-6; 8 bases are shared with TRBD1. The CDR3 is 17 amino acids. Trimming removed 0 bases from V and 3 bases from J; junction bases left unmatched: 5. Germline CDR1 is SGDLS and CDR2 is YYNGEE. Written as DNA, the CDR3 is TGTGCCAGCAGCGTAGCCGGACAGGGTCGTGGGGCCAACGTCCTGACTTTC. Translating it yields CASSVAGQGRGANVLTF.

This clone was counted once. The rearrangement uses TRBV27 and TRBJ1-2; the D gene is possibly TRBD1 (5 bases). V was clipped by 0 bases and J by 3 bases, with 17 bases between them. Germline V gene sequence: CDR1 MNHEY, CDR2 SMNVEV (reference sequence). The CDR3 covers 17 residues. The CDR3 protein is CASSLSRDPTLDYGYTF. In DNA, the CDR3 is TGTGCCAGCAGTTTATCGCGGGACCCCACCTTAGACTATGGCTACACCTTC.

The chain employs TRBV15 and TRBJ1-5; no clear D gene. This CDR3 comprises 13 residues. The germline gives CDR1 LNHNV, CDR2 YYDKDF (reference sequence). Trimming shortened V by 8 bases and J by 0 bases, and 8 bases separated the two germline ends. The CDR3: CATSLGSNQPQHF. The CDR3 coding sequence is TGTGCCACCTCTTTGGGTAGCAATCAGCCCCAGCATTTT.

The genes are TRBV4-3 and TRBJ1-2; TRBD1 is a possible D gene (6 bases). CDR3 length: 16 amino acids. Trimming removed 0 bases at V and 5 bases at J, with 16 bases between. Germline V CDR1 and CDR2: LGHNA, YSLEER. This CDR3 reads CASSQDTDRGIYGYTF. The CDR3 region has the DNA TGCGCCAGCAGCCAAGATACGGATAGGGGGATTTATGGCTACACCTTC.

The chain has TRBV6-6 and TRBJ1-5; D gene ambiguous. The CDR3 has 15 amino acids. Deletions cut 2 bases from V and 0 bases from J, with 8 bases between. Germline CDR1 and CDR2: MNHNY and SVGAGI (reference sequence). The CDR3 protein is CASSYPGNSNQPQHF. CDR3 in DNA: TGTGCCAGCAGTTACCCGGGGAATAGCAATCAGCCCCAGCATTTT.

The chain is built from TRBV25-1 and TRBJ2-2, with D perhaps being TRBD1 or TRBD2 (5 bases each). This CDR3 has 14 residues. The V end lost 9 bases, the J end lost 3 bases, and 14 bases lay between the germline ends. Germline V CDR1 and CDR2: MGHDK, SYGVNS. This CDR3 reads CASRDGSHTGELFF. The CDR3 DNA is TGTGCCAGTAGGGACGGATCACACACCGGGGAGCTGTTTTTT.

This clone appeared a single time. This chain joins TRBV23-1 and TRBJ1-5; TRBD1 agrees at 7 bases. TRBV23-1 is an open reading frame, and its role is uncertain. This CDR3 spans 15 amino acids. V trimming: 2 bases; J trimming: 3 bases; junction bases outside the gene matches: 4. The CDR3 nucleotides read TGCGCCAGCAGTCAACGGGACAGATCCAATCAGCCCCAGCATTTT. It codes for CASSQRDRSNQPQHF.

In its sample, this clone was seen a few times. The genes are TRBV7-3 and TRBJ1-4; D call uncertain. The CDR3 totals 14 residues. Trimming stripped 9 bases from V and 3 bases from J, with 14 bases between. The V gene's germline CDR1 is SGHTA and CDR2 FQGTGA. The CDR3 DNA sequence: TGTGCCAGTAACATTGATAAGGCTAATGAAAAACTGTTTTTT. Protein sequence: CASNIDKANEKLFF.